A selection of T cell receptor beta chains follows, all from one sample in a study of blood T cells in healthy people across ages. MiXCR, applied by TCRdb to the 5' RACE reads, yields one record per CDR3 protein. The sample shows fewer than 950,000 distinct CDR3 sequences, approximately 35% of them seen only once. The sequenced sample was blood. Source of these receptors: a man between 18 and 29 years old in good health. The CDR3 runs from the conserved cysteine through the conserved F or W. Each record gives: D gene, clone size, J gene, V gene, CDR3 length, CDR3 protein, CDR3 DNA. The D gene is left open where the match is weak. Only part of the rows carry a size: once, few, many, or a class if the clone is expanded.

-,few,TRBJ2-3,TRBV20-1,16,CSARPQYGYSTDTQYF,TGCAGTGCCCGCCCCCAGTACGGGTATAGCACAGATACGCAGTATTTT
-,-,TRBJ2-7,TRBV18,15,CASSPNPSQDNEQYF,TGTGCCAGCTCCCCGAACCCCTCCCAGGACAATGAGCAGTACTTC
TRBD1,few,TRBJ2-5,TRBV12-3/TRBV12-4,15,CASSPGQGTQETQYF,TGTGCCAGCAGCCCTGGACAGGGGACGCAAGAGACCCAGTACTTC
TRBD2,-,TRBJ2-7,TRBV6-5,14,CASSPTSGPYEQYF,TGTGCCAGCAGCCCGACTAGCGGTCCCTACGAGCAGTACTTC
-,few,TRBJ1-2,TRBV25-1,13,CASSEAWNYGYTF,TGTGCCAGCAGTGAAGCCTGGAACTATGGCTACACCTTC
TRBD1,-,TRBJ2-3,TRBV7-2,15,CASSFPGGPPDTQYF,TGTGCCAGCAGCTTCCCAGGGGGCCCCCCCGATACGCAGTATTTT
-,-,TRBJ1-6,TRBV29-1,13,CSVLDIGSSPLHF,TGCAGCGTTTTGGACATTGGGAGTTCACCCCTCCACTTT
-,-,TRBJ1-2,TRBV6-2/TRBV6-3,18,CASNSSGGRTLYNYGYTF,TGTGCCAGCAATTCTAGTGGCGGGCGAACCCTCTATAACTATGGCTACACCTTC
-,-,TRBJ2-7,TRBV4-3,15,CASSQDRRTDNEQYF,TGCGCCAGCAGCCAAGATCGAAGGACAGACAATGAGCAGTACTTC
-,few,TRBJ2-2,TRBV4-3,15,CASSQDRANTGELFF,TGCGCCAGCAGCCAAGACAGGGCGAACACCGGGGAGCTGTTTTTT
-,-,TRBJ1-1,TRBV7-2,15,CASSSSAGGVTEAFF,TGTGCCAGCAGCTCTTCAGCCGGGGGGGTAACTGAAGCTTTCTTT
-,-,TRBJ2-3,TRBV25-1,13,CASVSVPTDTQYF,TGTGCCAGCGTGTCGGTCCCCACAGATACGCAGTATTTT
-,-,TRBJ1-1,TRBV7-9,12,CASSLDQREAFF,TGTGCCAGCAGCTTAGACCAACGTGAAGCTTTCTTT
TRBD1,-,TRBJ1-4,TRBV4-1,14,CASSLGTGTEKLFF,TGCGCCAGCAGCCTAGGGACAGGGACTGAAAAACTGTTTTTT
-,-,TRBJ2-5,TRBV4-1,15,CASSPNADGWETQYF,TGCGCCAGCAGCCCTAACGCGGATGGATGGGAGACCCAGTACTTC
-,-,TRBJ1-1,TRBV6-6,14,CASSYDSQNTEAFF,TGTGCCAGCAGTTACGACAGCCAGAACACTGAAGCTTTCTTT